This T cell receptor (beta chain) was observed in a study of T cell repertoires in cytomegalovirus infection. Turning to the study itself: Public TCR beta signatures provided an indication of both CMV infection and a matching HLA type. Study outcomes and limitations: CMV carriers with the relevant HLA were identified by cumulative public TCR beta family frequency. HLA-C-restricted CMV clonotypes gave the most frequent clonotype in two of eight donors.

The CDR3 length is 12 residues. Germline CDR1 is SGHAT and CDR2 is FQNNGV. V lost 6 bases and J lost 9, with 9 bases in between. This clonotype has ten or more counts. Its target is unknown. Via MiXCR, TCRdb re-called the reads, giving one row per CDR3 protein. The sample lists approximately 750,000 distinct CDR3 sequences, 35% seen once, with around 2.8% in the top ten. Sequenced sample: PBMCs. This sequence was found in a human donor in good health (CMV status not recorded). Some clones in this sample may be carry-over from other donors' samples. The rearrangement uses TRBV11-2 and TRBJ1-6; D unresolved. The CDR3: CASSFGGSPLHF. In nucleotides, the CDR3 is TGTGCCAGCAGTTTCGGTGGTTCACCCCTCCACTTT.